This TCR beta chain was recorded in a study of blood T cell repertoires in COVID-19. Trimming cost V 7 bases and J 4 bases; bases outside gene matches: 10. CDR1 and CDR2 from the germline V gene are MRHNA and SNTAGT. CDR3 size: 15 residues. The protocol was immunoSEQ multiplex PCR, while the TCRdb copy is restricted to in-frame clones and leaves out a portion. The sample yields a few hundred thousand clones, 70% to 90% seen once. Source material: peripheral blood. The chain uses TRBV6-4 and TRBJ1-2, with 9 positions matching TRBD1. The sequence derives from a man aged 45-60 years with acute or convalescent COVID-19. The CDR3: CASKYGTGLSYGYTF. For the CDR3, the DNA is TGTGCCAGCAAATATGGGACAGGGTTGTCCTATGGCTACACCTTC.